A single sample is the source of the 23 T cell receptor beta chains below, sequenced in a study of cytomegalovirus exposure and HLA in healthy donors. The assay was immunoSEQ multiplex PCR, and TCRdb's table has in-frame clones only and misses some. Of hundreds of thousands of clones listed, about nine tenths are singletons. Sequences were obtained from PBMCs. These receptors came from a woman aged 25-40 years in good health and CMV-seronegative.

This rearrangement joins TRBV7-6 to TRBJ2-7; possibly TRBD1 for D (7 bases). With 5 bases removed from V and 1 base from J, the gap between germline ends came to 15 bases. Germline V gene data show CDR1 as SGHVS and CDR2 as FNYEAQ. The length of the CDR3 is 15 residues. CDR3 in DNA: TGTGCCAGCAGCCCTCAGGGGGGAGTGTCCTACGAGCAGTACTTC. It yields the protein CASSPQGGVSYEQYF.

Remarks on this clone: This same CDR3 is encoded by further DNA sequences in the sample. The gene calls are TRBV27 and TRBJ1-3, with unresolved D. The V end lost 5 bases, the J end lost 0 bases, and 8 bases lay between the germline ends. Germline assignment: CDR1 MNHEY and CDR2 SMNVEV (reference sequence). The CDR3 has 14 amino acids. DNA for the CDR3: TGTGCCAGCAGTCTACGGAGCTCTGGAAACACCATATATTTT. Translating gives CASSLRSSGNTIYF.

The sample holds a few counts of this clone. The V and J genes are TRBV6-1 and TRBJ2-1; D gene unclear. The CDR3 is made up of 13 amino acids. Between the trimmed V and J ends, which lost 1 base and 5 bases, there was a span of 6 bases. In germline, CDR1 is MNHNS, CDR2 SASEGT. DNA of the CDR3: TGTGCCAGCAGTGAAGGTCAGCACAATGAGCAGTTCTTC. This sequence encodes CASSEGQHNEQFF.

The chain has TRBV11-2 and TRBJ2-7; D is possibly TRBD2 (5 bases). The germline gives CDR1 SGHAT, CDR2 FQNNGV. Trimming left V 6 bases short and J 2 bases short, with 14 bases between. This CDR3 comprises 14 residues. The CDR3 reads CASSPPGLTYEQYF. The CDR3 DNA follows: TGTGCCAGCAGTCCTCCCGGACTCACCTACGAGCAGTACTTC.

The V call is TRBV14, the J call TRBJ1-2, with D possibly matching TRBD1 (5 bases). Trimming left V 0 bases short and J 5 bases short, with 10 bases between. Germline-derived CDR1 and CDR2 are SGHDN and FVKESK. The CDR3 is 14 amino acids. The CDR3 reads CASSQEFRGYGYTF. CDR3 DNA: TGTGCCAGCAGCCAAGAATTTCGGGGGTATGGCTACACCTTC.

CDR3 sequence: CASSSLTNTGELFF. The CDR3 region has the DNA TGTGCCAGCAGCAGCCTTACGAACACCGGGGAGCTGTTTTTT. The rearrangement uses TRBV5-4 and TRBJ2-2, with unresolved D. This CDR3 has 14 amino acids. Trimming left V 4 bases short and J 0 bases short, with 7 bases between. Germline CDR1 is SGHNT and CDR2 is YYREEE (reference sequence).

The chain couples TRBV6-5 to TRBJ2-7, with TRBD2 matching 7 bases. CDR1 MNHEY and CDR2 SVGAGI come from the germline V gene. The CDR3 is made up of 15 amino acids. V gave up 10 bases and J gave up 4 bases; unmatched junction bases: 16. The CDR3 reads CATRGDYPRAYEQYF. Written as DNA, the CDR3 is TGTGCCACCAGAGGGGACTACCCTAGGGCATACGAGCAGTACTTC.

The chain has TRBV9 and TRBJ2-1; TRBD1 agrees at 10 bases. Trimming at V came to 1 base and at J to 6 bases, leaving 10 bases not matched to a gene. This CDR3 contains 17 residues. Germline-derived CDR1 and CDR2 are SGDLS and YYNGEE. The CDR3 loop is CASSVTARDRGINEQFF. CDR3 nucleotide sequence: TGTGCCAGCAGCGTAACTGCCCGGGACAGGGGTATCAATGAGCAGTTCTTC.

This clone appeared many times. V and J are TRBV6-4 and TRBJ2-2; 11 bases match TRBD2. The CDR3 contains 16 residues. Germline V gene data show CDR1 as MRHNA and CDR2 as SNTAGT. The ends lost 2 bases at V and 1 base at J; junction bases unmatched: 0. The CDR3: CASSDLAGGNTGELFF. CDR3 DNA: TGTGCCAGCAGTGACCTAGCGGGAGGGAACACCGGGGAGCTGTTTTTT.

The chain joins TRBV30 to TRBJ2-1; D is uncertain. Germline CDR1 is GTSNPN and CDR2 is SVGIG (reference sequence). V shed 3 bases and J shed 5 bases, with 11 bases lying between them. CDR3 length: 13 amino acids. For the CDR3, the DNA is TGTGCCTGGAGCACGCGAGTGAACAATGAGCAGTTCTTC. Translation gives CAWSTRVNNEQFF.

The genes are TRBV2 and TRBJ1-1; D not resolved. V was pared by 5 bases and J by 10 bases, with 20 bases between. The germline V gene encodes CDR1 SNHLY and CDR2 FYNNEI. The CDR3 has 14 amino acids. The CDR3 loop reads CASSFPVVWRGAFF. CDR3 DNA sequence: TGTGCCAGCAGTTTTCCCGTGGTTTGGCGAGGAGCTTTCTTT.

The chain combines TRBV7-2 with TRBJ2-7; 14 bases map to TRBD2. Losses at the gene ends were 2 bases for V and 3 bases for J; bases not matched to a gene: 12. The CDR3 runs 19 residues. From germline, CDR1 is SGHTA and CDR2 FQGNSA. The CDR3 bases are TGTGCCAGCAGCTTAAAGGGGACTAGCGGGAGCGCTACAGTCTACGAGCAGTACTTC. It yields the protein CASSLKGTSGSATVYEQYF.

The CDR3 DNA is TGCAGCACCGGAGATACCGGGGAGCTGTTTTTT. As protein: CSTGDTGELFF. The rearrangement joins TRBV29-1 to TRBJ2-2; D gene unclear. The CDR3 extends over 11 amino acids. Germline lookup yields CDR1 SQVTM and CDR2 ANQGSEA. Deletions cut 8 bases from V and 5 bases from J, with 9 bases between.

The chain employs TRBV27 and TRBJ2-1; 10 bases are a match to TRBD1. The CDR3 covers 13 residues. Trimming cost V 8 bases and J 8 bases; bases outside gene matches: 6. Looked up from germline, CDR1 is MNHEY and CDR2 is SMNVEV (reference sequence). In DNA, the CDR3 is TGTGCCAGCCGGGGGACAGGGGTCCATGAGCAGTTCTTC. This gives the protein CASRGTGVHEQFF.

The chain employs TRBV28 and TRBJ2-5, with no clear D. The CDR3 totals 13 residues. Germline CDR1 is MDHEN and CDR2 is SYDVKM. Trimming removed 7 bases from V and 5 bases from J, with 14 bases in between. The CDR3 nucleotides are TGTGCCAGCAAAGACCTGAATAGGGAGACCCAGTACTTC. As protein: CASKDLNRETQYF.

This chain links TRBV18 with TRBJ1-3, with D possibly TRBD1 on 5 matching bases. V lost 0 bases to trimming and J lost 5 bases, with 8 bases between them. The germline V gene has CDR1 KGHSH and CDR2 LQKENI. This CDR3 region has 14 residues. This CDR3 reads CASSPPGTRNTIYF. The DNA for the CDR3 is TGTGCCAGCTCACCACCTGGGACCAGAAACACCATATATTTT.

This clone was counted between two and nine times. This chain links TRBV28 with TRBJ2-7, with unresolved D. The CDR3 has 12 amino acids. V shed 3 bases and J shed 6 bases, with 9 bases lying between them. Germline values: CDR1 MDHEN, CDR2 SYDVKM. The CDR3 reads CASSFLVREQYF. The CDR3 DNA follows: TGTGCCAGCAGTTTCTTAGTGCGCGAGCAGTACTTC.

This chain connects TRBV29-1 to TRBJ2-7, with TRBD2 matching 11 bases. The V gene's germline CDR1 is SQVTM and CDR2 ANQGSEA. The CDR3 length is 13 residues. V lost 7 bases to trimming and J lost 5 bases; unmatched junction nucleotides: 7. The CDR3 is CSGTSGSMNEQYF. In DNA form, the CDR3 reads TGCAGCGGAACTAGCGGGAGCATGAACGAGCAGTACTTC.

This rearrangement joins TRBV28 to TRBJ2-3; 11 bases are shared with TRBD2. CDR3 length: 16 residues. Germline V gene data show CDR1 as MDHEN and CDR2 as SYDVKM. J gave up 7 bases and V 3 bases, and 9 bases lay outside the gene matches. In DNA form, the CDR3 reads TGTGCCAGCAGTTTCGGCCTAGCGGGAGGAGGTTATACGCAGTATTTT. It translates to CASSFGLAGGGYTQYF.

This chain links TRBV7-6 with TRBJ2-1; 7 nucleotides match TRBD2. The CDR3 runs 15 residues. The V segment lost 5 bases and the J segment 6 bases; nucleotides outside the gene matches: 10. The germline CDR1 and CDR2 sequences are SGHVS and FNYEAQ. The CDR3 DNA reads TGTGCCAGCAGCCAAGGGCGACTAGCCCTCAATGAGCAGTTCTTC. It is translated as CASSQGRLALNEQFF.

The chain joins TRBV4-1 to TRBJ2-1; 13 bases fit TRBD2. This CDR3 comprises 15 residues. Losses at the gene ends were 6 bases for V and 6 bases for J; bases not matched to a gene: 5. Germline-derived CDR1 and CDR2 are MGHRA and YSYEKL. Here the CDR3 reads CASSHTSGRANEQFF. CDR3 nucleotide sequence: TGCGCCAGCAGTCATACTAGCGGGAGGGCCAATGAGCAGTTCTTC.

Worth noting for this clone: This specimen includes other DNA sequences encoding the same CDR3. This chain links TRBV5-1 with TRBJ2-7, with no clear D. CDR3 size: 13 residues. V was shortened by 0 bases and J by 0 bases, with 4 bases between the two germline ends. Germline V gives CDR1 SGHRS, CDR2 YFSETQ. In DNA form, the CDR3 reads TGCGCCAGCAGCTTGGAGGGCTCCTACGAGCAGTACTTC. Its protein product is CASSLEGSYEQYF. Full variable domain (remainder filled in from reference TRBV5-1 and TRBJ2-7): KAGVTQTPRYLIKTRGQQVTLSCSPISGHRSVSWYQQTPGQGLQFLFEYFSETQRNKGNFPGRFSGRQFSNSRSEMNVSTLELGDSALYLCASSLEGSYEQYFGPGTRLTVT.

The chain combines TRBV13 with TRBJ2-7; TRBD1 is a possible D gene (5 bases). The germline CDR1 and CDR2 sequences are PRHDT and FYEKMQ (reference sequence). Deletions cut 1 base from V and 0 bases from J, with 16 bases between. The CDR3 runs to 17 residues. CDR3 coding DNA: TGTGCCAGCAGCTTAGAATCCCAGGGCCTAAGCTCCTACGAGCAGTACTTC. Its protein product is CASSLESQGLSSYEQYF.